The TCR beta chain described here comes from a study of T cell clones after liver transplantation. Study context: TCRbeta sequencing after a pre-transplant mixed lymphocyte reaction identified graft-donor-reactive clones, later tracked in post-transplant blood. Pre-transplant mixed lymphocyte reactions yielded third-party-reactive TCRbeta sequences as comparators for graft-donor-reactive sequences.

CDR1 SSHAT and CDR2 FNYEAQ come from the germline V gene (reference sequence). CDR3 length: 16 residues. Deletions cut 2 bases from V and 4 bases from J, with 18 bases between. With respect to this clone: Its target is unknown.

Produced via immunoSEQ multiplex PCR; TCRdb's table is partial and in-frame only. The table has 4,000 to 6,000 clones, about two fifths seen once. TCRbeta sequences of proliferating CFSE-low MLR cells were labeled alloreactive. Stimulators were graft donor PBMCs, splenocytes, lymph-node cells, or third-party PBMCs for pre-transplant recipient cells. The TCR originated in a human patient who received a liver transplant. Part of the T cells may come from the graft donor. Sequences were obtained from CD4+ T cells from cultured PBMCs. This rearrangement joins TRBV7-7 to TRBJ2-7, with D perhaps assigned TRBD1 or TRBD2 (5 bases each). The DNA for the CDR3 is TGTGCCAGCAGCTTAACGGGTGGGACGGAGCTTTACGAGCAGTACTTC. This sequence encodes CASSLTGGTELYEQYF. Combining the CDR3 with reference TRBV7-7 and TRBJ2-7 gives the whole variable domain GAGVSQSPRYKVTKRGQDVTLRCDPISSHATLYWYQQALGQGPEFLTYFNYEAQPDKSGLPSDRFSAERPEGSISTLTIQRTEQRDSAMYRCASSLTGGTELYEQYFGPGTRLTVT.